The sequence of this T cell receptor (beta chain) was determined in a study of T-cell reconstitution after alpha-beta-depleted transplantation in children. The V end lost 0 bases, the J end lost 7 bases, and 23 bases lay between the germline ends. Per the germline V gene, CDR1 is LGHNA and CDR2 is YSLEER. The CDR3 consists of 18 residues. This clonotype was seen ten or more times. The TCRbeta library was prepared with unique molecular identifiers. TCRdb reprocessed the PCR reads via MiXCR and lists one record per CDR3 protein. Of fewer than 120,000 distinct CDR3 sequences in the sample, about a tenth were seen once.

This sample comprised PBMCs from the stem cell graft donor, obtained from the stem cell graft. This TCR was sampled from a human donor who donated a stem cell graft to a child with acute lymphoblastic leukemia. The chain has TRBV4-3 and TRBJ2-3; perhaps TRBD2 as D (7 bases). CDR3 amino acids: CASSQDDVLGGGGNTQYF. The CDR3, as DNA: TGCGCCAGCAGCCAAGATGACGTCTTGGGAGGGGGGGGAAATACGCAGTATTTT.